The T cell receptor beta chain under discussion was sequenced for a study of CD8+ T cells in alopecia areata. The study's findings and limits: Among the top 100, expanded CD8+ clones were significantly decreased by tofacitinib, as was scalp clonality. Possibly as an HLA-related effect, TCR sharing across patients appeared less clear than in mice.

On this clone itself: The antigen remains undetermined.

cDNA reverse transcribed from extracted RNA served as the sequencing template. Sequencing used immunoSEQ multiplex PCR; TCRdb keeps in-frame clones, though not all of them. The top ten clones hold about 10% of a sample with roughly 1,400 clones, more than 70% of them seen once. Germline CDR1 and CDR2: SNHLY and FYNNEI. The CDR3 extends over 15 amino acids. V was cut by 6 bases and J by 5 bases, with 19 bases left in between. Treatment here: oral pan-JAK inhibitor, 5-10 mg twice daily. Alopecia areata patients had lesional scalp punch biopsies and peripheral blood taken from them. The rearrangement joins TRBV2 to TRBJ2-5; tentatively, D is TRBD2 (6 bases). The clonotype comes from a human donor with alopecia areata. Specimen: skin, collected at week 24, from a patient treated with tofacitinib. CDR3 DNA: TGTGCCAGCAGCCCTTTCGCCCGGGCGGGGGAGACCCAGTACTTC. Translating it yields CASSPFARAGETQYF.